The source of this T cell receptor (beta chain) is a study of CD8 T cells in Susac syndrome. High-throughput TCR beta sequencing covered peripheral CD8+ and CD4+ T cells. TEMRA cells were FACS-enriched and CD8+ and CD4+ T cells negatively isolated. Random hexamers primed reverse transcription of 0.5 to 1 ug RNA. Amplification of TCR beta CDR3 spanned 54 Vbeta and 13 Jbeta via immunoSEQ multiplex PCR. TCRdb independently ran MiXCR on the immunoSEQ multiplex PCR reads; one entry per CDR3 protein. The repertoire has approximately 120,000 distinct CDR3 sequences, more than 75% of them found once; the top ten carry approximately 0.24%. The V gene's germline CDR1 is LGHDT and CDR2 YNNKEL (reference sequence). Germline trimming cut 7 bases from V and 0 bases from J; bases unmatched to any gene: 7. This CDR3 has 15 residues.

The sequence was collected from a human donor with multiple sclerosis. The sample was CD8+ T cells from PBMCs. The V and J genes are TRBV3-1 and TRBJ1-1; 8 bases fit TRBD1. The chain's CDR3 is CASTYGQGVNTEAFF. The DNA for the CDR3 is TGTGCCAGCACCTACGGACAGGGAGTGAACACTGAAGCTTTCTTT.